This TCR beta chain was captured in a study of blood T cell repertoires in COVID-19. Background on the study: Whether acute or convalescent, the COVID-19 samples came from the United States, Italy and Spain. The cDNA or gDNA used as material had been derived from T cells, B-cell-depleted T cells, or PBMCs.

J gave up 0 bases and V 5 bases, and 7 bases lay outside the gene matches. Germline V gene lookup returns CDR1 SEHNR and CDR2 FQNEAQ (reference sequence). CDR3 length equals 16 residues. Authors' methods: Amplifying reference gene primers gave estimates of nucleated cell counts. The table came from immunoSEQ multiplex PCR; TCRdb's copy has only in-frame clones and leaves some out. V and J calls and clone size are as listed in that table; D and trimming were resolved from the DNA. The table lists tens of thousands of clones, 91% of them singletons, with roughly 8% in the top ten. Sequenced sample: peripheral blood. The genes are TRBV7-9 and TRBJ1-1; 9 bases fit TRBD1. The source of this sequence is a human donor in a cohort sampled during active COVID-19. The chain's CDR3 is CASSDPGQGLNTEAFF. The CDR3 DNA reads TGTGCCAGCAGCGATCCGGGACAGGGCTTGAACACTGAAGCTTTCTTT.